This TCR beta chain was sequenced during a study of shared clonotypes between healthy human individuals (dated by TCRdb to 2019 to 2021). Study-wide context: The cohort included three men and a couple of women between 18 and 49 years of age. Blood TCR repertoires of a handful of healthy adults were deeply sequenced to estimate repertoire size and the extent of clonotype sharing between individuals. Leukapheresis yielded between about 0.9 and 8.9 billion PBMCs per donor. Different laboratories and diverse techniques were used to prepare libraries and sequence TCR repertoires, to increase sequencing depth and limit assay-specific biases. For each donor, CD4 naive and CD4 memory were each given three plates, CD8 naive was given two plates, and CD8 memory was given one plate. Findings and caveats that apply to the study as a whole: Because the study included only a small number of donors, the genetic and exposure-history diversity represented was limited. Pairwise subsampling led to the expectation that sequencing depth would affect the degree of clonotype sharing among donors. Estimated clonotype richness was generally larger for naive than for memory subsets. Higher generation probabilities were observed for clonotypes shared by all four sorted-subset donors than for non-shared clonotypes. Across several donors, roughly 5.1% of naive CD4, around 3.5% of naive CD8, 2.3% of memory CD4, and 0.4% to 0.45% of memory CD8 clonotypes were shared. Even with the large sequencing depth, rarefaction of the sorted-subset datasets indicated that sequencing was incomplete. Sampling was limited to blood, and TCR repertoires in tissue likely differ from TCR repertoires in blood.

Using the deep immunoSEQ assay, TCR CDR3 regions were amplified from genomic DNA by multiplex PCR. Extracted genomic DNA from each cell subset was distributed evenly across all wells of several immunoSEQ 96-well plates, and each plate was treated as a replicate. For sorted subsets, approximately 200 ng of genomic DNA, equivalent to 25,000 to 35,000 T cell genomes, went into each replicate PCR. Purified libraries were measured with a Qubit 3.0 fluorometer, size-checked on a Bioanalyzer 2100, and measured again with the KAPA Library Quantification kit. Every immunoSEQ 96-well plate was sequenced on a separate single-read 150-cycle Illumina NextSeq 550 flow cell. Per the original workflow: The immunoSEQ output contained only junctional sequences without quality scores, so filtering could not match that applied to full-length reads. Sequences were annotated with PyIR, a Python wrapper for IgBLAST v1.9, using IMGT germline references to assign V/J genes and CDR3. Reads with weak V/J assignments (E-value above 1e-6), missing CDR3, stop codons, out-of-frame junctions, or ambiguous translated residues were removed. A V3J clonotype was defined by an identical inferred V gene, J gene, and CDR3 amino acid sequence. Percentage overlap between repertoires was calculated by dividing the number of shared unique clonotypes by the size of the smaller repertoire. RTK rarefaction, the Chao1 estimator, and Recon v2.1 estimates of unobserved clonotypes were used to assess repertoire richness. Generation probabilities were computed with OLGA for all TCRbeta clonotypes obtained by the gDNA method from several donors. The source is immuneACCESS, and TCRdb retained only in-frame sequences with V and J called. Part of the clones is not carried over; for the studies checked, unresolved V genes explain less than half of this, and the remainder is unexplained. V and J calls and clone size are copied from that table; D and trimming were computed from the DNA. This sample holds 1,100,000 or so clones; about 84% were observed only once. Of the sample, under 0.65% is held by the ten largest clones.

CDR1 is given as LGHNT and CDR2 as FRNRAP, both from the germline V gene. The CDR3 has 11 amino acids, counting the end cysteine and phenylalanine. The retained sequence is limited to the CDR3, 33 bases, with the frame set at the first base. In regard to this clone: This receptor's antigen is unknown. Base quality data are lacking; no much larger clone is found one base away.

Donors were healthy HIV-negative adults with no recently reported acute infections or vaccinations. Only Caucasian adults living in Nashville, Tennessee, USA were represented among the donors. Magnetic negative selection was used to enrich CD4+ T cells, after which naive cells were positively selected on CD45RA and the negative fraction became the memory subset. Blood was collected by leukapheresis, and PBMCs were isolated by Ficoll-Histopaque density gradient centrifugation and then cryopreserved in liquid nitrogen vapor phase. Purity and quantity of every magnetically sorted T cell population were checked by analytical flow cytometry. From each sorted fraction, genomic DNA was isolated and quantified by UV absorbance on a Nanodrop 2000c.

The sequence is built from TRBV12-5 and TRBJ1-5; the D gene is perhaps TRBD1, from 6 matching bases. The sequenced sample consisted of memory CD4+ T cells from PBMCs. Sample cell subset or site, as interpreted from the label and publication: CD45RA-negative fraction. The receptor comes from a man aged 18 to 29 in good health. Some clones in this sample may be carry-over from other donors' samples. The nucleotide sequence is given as TGTGCCAGGGGCGGCAATCAGCCCCAGCATTTT. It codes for CARGGNQPQHF.